This TCR beta chain was retrieved from a study of shared clonotypes between healthy human individuals. After removal of 3 bases from V and 0 bases from J, the junction contained 9 bases not matched to a gene. The CDR3 runs to 17 residues. The V gene's germline CDR1 is MGHRA and CDR2 YSYEKL. Naive CD8 cells lacked CD45RO and underwent positive selection for CCR7, leaving out terminally differentiated effector memory CD45RA+ cells. Libraries were prepared by immunoSEQ multiplex PCR; TCRdb keeps only in-frame clonotypes and omits some of them. The sample records a few million clones, 90% to 95% being singletons.

Sequenced: naive CD8+ T cells from PBMCs. This sequence joins TRBV4-1 and TRBJ2-7; 9 bases match TRBD2. The receptor comes from a man younger than 30 in good health. Some clones in this sample may be carry-over from other donors' samples. This CDR3 is CASSQHVRSGSSYEQYF. The CDR3 nucleotides are TGCGCCAGCAGCCAGCACGTCCGTAGCGGGAGCTCCTACGAGCAGTACTTC.